These 18 T cell receptor beta chains were all obtained from the same sample, sequenced in a study of blood T cell repertoires in COVID-19. Sequenced by immunoSEQ multiplex PCR; TCRdb stores in-frame clones only, minus some. Of 200,000 to 250,000 clones in the sample, 86% are singletons; the top ten hold about a tenth. The sample was peripheral blood. The receptors derive from a woman between 45 and 60 years old with COVID-19, enrolled during active disease.

The table lists this clone with a few counts. The genes are TRBV5-7 and TRBJ1-3, with D unclear. TRBV5-7 is an open reading frame, and its role is uncertain. This CDR3 spans 15 amino acids. V was pared by 4 bases and J by 4 bases, with 15 bases between. The CDR3, as DNA: TGTGCCAGCAGCCTGACACACGAAATAGGAAACACCATATATTTT. Residues: CASSLTHEIGNTIYF.

This rearrangement joins TRBV24-1 to TRBJ2-1, with 12 bases that match TRBD2. Germline V CDR1 and CDR2: KGHDR, SFDVKD. The CDR3 consists of 14 residues. V was clipped by 4 bases and J by 14 bases; unmatched bases: 8. The CDR3 nucleotides read TGTGCCACCAGTGACGGGACTAGCGGGCCGGGTGAGTTCTTC. Its protein is CATSDGTSGPGEFF.

The genes are TRBV19 and TRBJ2-7; 9 nucleotides match TRBD1. The germline V gene has CDR1 LNHDA and CDR2 SQIVND (reference sequence). The CDR3 is 12 residues long. Unmatched junction bases numbered 4, after V lost 11 bases and J lost 2 bases. The CDR3 bases are TGTGCCGGACAGGGGTACACCTACGAGCAGTACGTC. Amino acid sequence: CAGQGYTYEQYV.

This rearrangement joins TRBV7-2 to TRBJ2-4, with 12 bases lining up with TRBD2. This CDR3 has 16 residues. Germline CDR1 SGHTA, CDR2 FQGNSA. V shed 5 bases and J 1 base; nucleotides not matched to a gene: 3. In DNA form, the CDR3 reads TGTGCCAGCAGCCAAACTAGCGGGGGGGCCAAAAACATTCAGTACTTC. Protein: CASSQTSGGAKNIQYF.

The V call is TRBV5-6, the J call TRBJ2-6; possible D gene TRBD2, 5 bases. Trimming took off 1 base at V and 0 bases at J, with 8 bases between the two ends. CDR3 length: 16 amino acids. In germline, CDR1 is SGHDT, CDR2 YYEEEE. The CDR3 loop is CASSLIGVSGANVLTF. In DNA, the CDR3 is TGTGCCAGCAGCTTGATCGGGGTCTCTGGGGCCAACGTCCTGACTTTC.

This chain joins TRBV18 and TRBJ2-5; D perhaps matches TRBD1 (5 bases). The CDR3 length is 14 residues. The V end lost 3 bases, the J end lost 3 bases, and 11 bases lay between the germline ends. The germline V gene encodes CDR1 KGHSH and CDR2 LQKENI. The CDR3 DNA reads TGTGCCAGCTCACCCAGGGCCACGAAAGAGACCCAGTACTTC. Residues: CASSPRATKETQYF. Full variable domain (missing parts from reference TRBV18 and TRBJ2-5): NAGVMQNPRHLVRRRGQEARLRCSPMKGHSHVYWYRQLPEEGLKFMVYLQKENIIDESGMPKERFSAEFPKEGPSILRIQQVVRGDSAAYFCASSPRATKETQYFGPGTRLLVL.

The chain combines TRBV30 with TRBJ2-1; 7 positions match TRBD2. Germline CDR1 reads GTSNPN; CDR2 reads SVGIG (reference sequence). Trimming took 0 bases from V and 4 from J; bases not matched to a gene: 12. The CDR3 is 17 residues long. This chain's CDR3 is CAWSVPPGRVRYNEQFF. The CDR3, as DNA: TGTGCCTGGAGTGTACCCCCAGGGAGGGTACGGTACAATGAGCAGTTCTTC.

The chain joins TRBV10-3 to TRBJ1-1; TRBD1 might be the D (6 bases). The CDR3 has 14 residues. V was cut by 4 bases and J by 6 bases, with 15 bases left in between. In germline, CDR1 is ENHRY, CDR2 SYGVKD. Written as DNA, the CDR3 is TGTGCCATCAGTGGTGTTGGCAGGGGCGCTGAAGCTTTCTTT. This translates into CAISGVGRGAEAFF.

This clone has just one count. The rearrangement joins TRBV28 to TRBJ2-6, with 7 positions matching TRBD1. The CDR3 runs to 18 residues. V was pared by 4 bases and J by 4 bases, with 13 bases of the junction left unmatched. Germline loops: CDR1 MDHEN, CDR2 SYDVKM. In nucleotides, the CDR3 is TGTGCCAGCAGTTCCCCAAGCCCACAGGGGAAAGGGGCCAACGTCCTGACTTTC. Amino acids: CASSSPSPQGKGANVLTF.

The chain joins TRBV5-6 to TRBJ1-2, with 7 nucleotides matching TRBD1. The CDR3 loop spans 12 amino acids. Germline assignment: CDR1 SGHDT and CDR2 YYEEEE. With 7 bases clipped from V and 7 bases from J, the junction kept 7 bases outside the gene matches. The CDR3 protein is CASVDRVGGYTF. CDR3 in DNA: TGTGCCAGCGTCGACAGGGTTGGTGGCTACACCTTC.

This clone has a single count. V usage is TRBV19 and J usage is TRBJ1-5, with D unresolved. The CDR3 is 13 residues long. Trimming pared 1 base from V and 4 bases from J, leaving 5 bases between. CDR1 and CDR2 from the germline V gene are LNHDA and SQIVND (reference sequence). The CDR3 coding sequence is TGTGCCAGTAGTATAGTAACAAATCAGCCCCAGCATTTT. Translating it yields CASSIVTNQPQHF.

This chain uses TRBV6-6 with TRBJ1-5, with D maybe TRBD1 (5 bases). This CDR3 comprises 13 residues. The V end lost 7 bases, the J end lost 0 bases, and 7 bases lay between the germline ends. Germline V gene data show CDR1 as MNHNY and CDR2 as SVGAGI (reference sequence). DNA for the CDR3: TGTGCCAGCAAAGGGGTTAGCAATCAGCCCCAGCATTTT. Its translation: CASKGVSNQPQHF.

The V call is TRBV19, the J call TRBJ1-2, with D perhaps TRBD1 (5 bases). V lost 3 bases and J lost 0, with 11 bases in between. Germline V CDR1 and CDR2: LNHDA, SQIVND (reference sequence). This CDR3 spans 15 amino acids. The CDR3 coding sequence is TGTGCCAGTAGTATCCGACAGAGTTCTAACTATGGCTACACCTTC. This codes for CASSIRQSSNYGYTF.

The rearrangement uses TRBV30 and TRBJ1-3; D is undetermined. V was trimmed by 0 bases and J by 4 bases, leaving 13 bases between them. This CDR3 comprises 15 residues. CDR1 is GTSNPN and CDR2 is SVGIG in the germline V gene (reference sequence). This chain's CDR3 is CAWSVGPLGGNTIYF. CDR3 sequence (DNA): TGTGCCTGGAGTGTAGGCCCATTGGGCGGAAACACCATATATTTT.

This clone appeared a few times. This rearrangement joins TRBV30 to TRBJ1-2, with TRBD1 as a possible D gene (5 bases). Germline-derived CDR1 and CDR2 are GTSNPN and SVGIG (reference sequence). V was clipped by 2 bases and J by 4 bases, with 17 bases between them. This CDR3 spans 15 amino acids. The CDR3 DNA sequence: TGTGCCTGGAGTAAATGGGACTTTATAAGCTATGGCTACACCTTC. This gives the protein CAWSKWDFISYGYTF.

V and J are TRBV5-4 and TRBJ1-2; 8 nucleotides match TRBD1. CDR1 and CDR2 (germline): SGHNT, YYREEE (reference sequence). The CDR3 has 12 residues. Germline trimming cut 5 bases from V and 8 bases from J; bases unmatched to any gene: 5. The CDR3 loop is CASSSDRVGYTF. The CDR3 DNA sequence: TGTGCCAGCAGTTCGGACAGGGTCGGCTACACCTTC.

This clone was seen only a few times. V and J are TRBV4-1 and TRBJ2-1; D unresolved. The germline gives CDR1 MGHRA, CDR2 YSYEKL. Trimming stripped 1 base from V and 4 bases from J, with 8 bases between. This CDR3 spans 14 amino acids. The CDR3 protein is CASSQVGRYNEQFF. CDR3 bases: TGCGCCAGCAGCCAAGTAGGCAGGTACAATGAGCAGTTCTTC.

The V gene is TRBV11-3, the J gene TRBJ2-7; a possible D gene is TRBD2 (6 bases). The CDR3 covers 15 residues. Germline loops: CDR1 SGHNT, CDR2 YENEEA. V lost 5 bases and J 3 bases, leaving 17 bases between the germline ends. The CDR3 sequence: CASSAVMGGGYEQYF. CDR3 nucleotide sequence: TGTGCCAGCAGCGCGGTTATGGGGGGAGGCTACGAGCAGTACTTC.